The rows below give T cell receptor beta chains drawn from one sample of a study of blood T cell repertoires in COVID-19. Measured with immunoSEQ multiplex PCR; TCRdb has only the in-frame clones, and not every one. The sample carries around 92,000 clones, about 83% recorded once. The sequencing input was peripheral blood. Receptors were obtained from a woman older than 75 with acute or convalescent COVID-19. Both conserved end residues are trimmed from each CDR3. Some rows mark clone size as missing; the rest say once, few, many or name a class of expanded clone.

j_gene,v_gene,abundance,CDR3aa
TRBJ2-2,TRBV7-3,.,ASSPGYSANTGELF
TRBJ2-5,TRBV4-2,.,ASSSGTSGSSWAETQY
TRBJ1-5,TRBV2,.,ASSGDRRHNQPQH
TRBJ2-7,TRBV10-3,.,AISPRAYEQY
TRBJ2-3,TRBV19,few,ASTDGQGAGDTQY
TRBJ2-5,TRBV14,once,ASSQGTTPGTQY
TRBJ2-7,TRBV3-1/TRBV3-2,.,ASSSWTTASSYEQY
TRBJ1-1,TRBV29-1,.,SVPGTGGSQNTEAF
TRBJ2-7,TRBV28,once,ASSSGTGDHEQY
TRBJ2-5,TRBV28,once,ASTGLAPETQY
TRBJ2-5,TRBV19,.,ASTPQGMGTQY
TRBJ2-7,TRBV24-1,.,ATSAATGEYEQY
TRBJ2-1,TRBV11-3,.,ASSLEQGAYNEQF
TRBJ2-7,TRBV7-2,.,ASSLASSDTSYEQY
TRBJ1-2,TRBV5-4,.,ASSRTGTDYGGYT
TRBJ1-4,TRBV18,.,ASSPPGNNEKLF
TRBJ2-2,TRBV7-2,few,ASSSQTSLDTGELF